This T cell receptor beta chain was sequenced during a study of graft-versus-host responses after intestinal transplantation. Study observations and caveats: Individuals who had graft-donor T cell macrochimerism had allografts that showed high graft-versus-host to host-versus-graft clonal ratios.

This table comes from immunoSEQ multiplex PCR, and its TCRdb copy is limited to in-frame clones, with some not included. Of about 98,000 clones listed, 86% are singletons. Notes on this clone: What it binds is not known.

The receptor was derived from a human patient who received an intestinal transplant, so some T cells may come from the graft donor. The sample in question was PBMCs, obtained 255 days after intestinal transplant.

CDR3 sequence: CASTKGQVNYGYTF. Here the CDR3 DNA reads TGTGCCAGCACTAAAGGACAGGTTAACTATGGCTACACCTTC. The chain employs TRBV6-5 and TRBJ1-2; TRBD1 matches 7 bases. The junction had 6 bases not matched to a gene; V was cut back by 7 bases and J by 1 base. This CDR3 spans 14 amino acids. CDR1 is MNHEY and CDR2 is SVGAGI in the germline V gene.